This T cell receptor (beta chain) emerged from a study of blood T cell repertoires in COVID-19. The overall study: Sample material is recorded as cDNA or gDNA derived from T cells, B-cell-depleted T cells, or PBMCs.

From germline, CDR1 is SGHNT and CDR2 YENEEA. The CDR3 is 14 residues long. V lost 5 bases, J lost 3 bases, and 7 bases stayed unmatched. Cohorts were assigned according to the clinical history that participants reported. Sequencing was performed with immunoSEQ multiplex PCR; in TCRdb, only in-frame clones are kept and a portion is missing. The sample holds hundreds of thousands of clones, approximately 89% seen once. The sample consisted of PBMCs or T cells enriched from blood (not recorded which). The chain has TRBV11-3 and TRBJ2-7; 7 positions match TRBD2. The origin of this receptor is a woman aged 35 to 49 who had recovered from COVID-19. CDR3 sequence: CASSGLGGRYEQYF. DNA for the CDR3: TGTGCCAGCAGCGGACTAGGCGGGCGCTACGAGCAGTACTTC.